This TCR beta chain was found in a study of blood T cell repertoires in COVID-19. Overall study context: COVID-19 samples from acute and convalescent phases originated in the United States, Italy and Spain. PBMCs, B-cell-depleted T cells, or T cells were the source of the cDNA or gDNA that made up the material.

The CDR3 has 16 amino acids. The germline V gene encodes CDR1 SGHAT and CDR2 FQNNGV. V was clipped by 1 base and J by 6 bases, with 16 bases between them. As for this clone: A read error may be the cause here, since a much bigger clone is one base away.

In the study's own analysis: The assay estimated nucleated cells by amplifying reference gene primers. Profiled with immunoSEQ multiplex PCR; TCRdb holds only in-frame clones, not every one. The V and J calls and clone size come from that table; D and trimming were worked out from the DNA. The table lists 90,000 to 100,000 clones, 70% to 90% of them singletons. The chain uses TRBV11-2 and TRBJ2-1; D is perhaps TRBD2 (7 bases). This receptor was taken from a man between 60 and 70 years old with acute or convalescent COVID-19. The sample taken for sequencing was peripheral blood. CDR3 sequence: CASSLVGGGRANEQFF. The CDR3 region has the DNA TGTGCCAGCAGCTTAGTTGGGGGGGGGCGCGCCAATGAGCAGTTCTTC. Filled out from reference TRBV11-2 and TRBJ2-1, the complete variable domain reads EAGVAQSPRYKIIEKRQSVAFWCNPISGHATLYWYQQILGQGPKLLIQFQNNGVVDDSQLPKDRFSAERLKGVDSTLKIQPAKLEDSAVYLCASSLVGGGRANEQFFGPGTRLTVL.